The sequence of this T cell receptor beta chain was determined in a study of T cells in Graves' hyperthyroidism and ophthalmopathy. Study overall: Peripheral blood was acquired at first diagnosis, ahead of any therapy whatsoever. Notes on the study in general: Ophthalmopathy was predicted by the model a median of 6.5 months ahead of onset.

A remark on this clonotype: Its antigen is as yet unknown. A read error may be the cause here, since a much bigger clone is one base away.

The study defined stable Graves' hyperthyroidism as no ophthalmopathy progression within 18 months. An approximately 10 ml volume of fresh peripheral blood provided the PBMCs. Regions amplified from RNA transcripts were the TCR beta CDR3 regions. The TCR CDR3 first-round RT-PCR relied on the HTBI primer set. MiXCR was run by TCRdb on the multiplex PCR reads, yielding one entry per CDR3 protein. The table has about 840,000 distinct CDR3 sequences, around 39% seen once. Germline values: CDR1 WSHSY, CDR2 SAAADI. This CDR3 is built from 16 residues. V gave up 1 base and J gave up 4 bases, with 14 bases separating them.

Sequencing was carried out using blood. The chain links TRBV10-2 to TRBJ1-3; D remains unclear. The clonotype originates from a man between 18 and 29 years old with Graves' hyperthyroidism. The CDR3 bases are TGCGCCAGCAGTGAGTTTAGCCTAGCGGGAGGAAACACCATATATTTT. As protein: CASSEFSLAGGNTIYF.